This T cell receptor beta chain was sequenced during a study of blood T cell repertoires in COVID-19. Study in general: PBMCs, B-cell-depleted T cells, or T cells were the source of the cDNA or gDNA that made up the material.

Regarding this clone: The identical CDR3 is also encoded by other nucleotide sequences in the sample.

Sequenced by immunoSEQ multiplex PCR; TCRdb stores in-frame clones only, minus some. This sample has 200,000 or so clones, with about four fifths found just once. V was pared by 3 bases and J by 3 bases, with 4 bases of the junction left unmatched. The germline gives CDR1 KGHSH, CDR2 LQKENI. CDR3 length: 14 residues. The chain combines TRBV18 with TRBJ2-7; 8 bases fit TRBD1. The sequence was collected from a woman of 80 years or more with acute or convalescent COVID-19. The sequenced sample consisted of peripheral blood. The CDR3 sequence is CASSPTGQDYEQYF. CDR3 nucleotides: TGTGCCAGCTCACCGACGGGACAGGACTACGAGCAGTACTTC.